The next 28 T cell receptor beta chains were all read from a single sample in a study of CD8+ T cells in alopecia areata. Markers including CD4, CD8alpha, NKG2D and NKG2ACE guided sorting of pooled cutaneous lymph node cells. Investigators isolated RNA and reverse transcribed it into cDNA to act as the sequencing template. TCRdb keeps only in-frame clones here, not all; method: immunoSEQ multiplex PCR. The sample yields about 270,000 clones, without any singletons. The specimen sequenced was CD4+ T cells sorted from a lymph node. These receptor sequences come from a C3H/HeJ mouse with alopecia areata. This strain's MHC haplotype is H2-k.

As regards this clone: Mouse gene names apply. The read terminates 4 residues before the CDR3 end, so the remaining end is supplied by the germline J gene. The rearrangement links TRBV19 to TRBJ2-5; D is perhaps TRBD1 (5 bases). The CDR3 has 13 residues. Germline CDR1 reads FNHDT; CDR2 reads SITEND (reference sequence). This CDR3 reads CASSTGKGDTQYF. The CDR3 DNA, read in part, is TGTGCCAGCAGTACAGGGAAGGGGGAC. Complete variable domain (other parts from reference TRBV19 and TRBJ2-5): GGIITQTPKFLIGQEGQKLTLKCQQNFNHDTMYWYRQDSGKGLRLIYYSITENDLQKGDLSEGYDASREKKSSFSLTVTSAQKNEMAVFLCASSTGKGDTQYFGPGTRLLVL.

Concerning this clone: Mouse names are used for the genes. The read is 3 residues too short to cover the CDR3 end, so that end is filled in from the germline J gene. The V and J genes are TRBV5 and TRBJ1-6; 10 bases agree with TRBD1. TRBJ1-6 falls under the ORF class, with uncertain function. This CDR3 contains 15 residues. J gave up 9 bases and V 1 base, and 3 bases lay outside the gene matches. CDR1 and CDR2 (germline): LGHNA, YNLKQL (reference sequence). CDR3 DNA (partial): TGTGCCAGCAGCCAAGTGGGGGACAGGGGTTCGCCC. Protein: CASSQVGDRGSP. The entire CDR3 protein is CASSQVGDRGSPLYF.

This clone was observed a handful of times. Gene names denote mouse genes. The read finishes 4 residues shy of the CDR3 end, and the germline J gene is used to complete it. The chain combines TRBV1 with TRBJ2-5; D is perhaps TRBD2 (7 bases). CDR3 length: 16 amino acids. Trimming removed 1 base from V and 1 base from J, with 12 bases in between. The germline CDR1 and CDR2 sequences are NSQYPW and LRSPGD (reference sequence). CDR3: CTCSAAGGGYQDTQYF. Partial CDR3 DNA: TGCACCTGCAGTGCAGCGGGGGGCGGGTACCAAGAC.

This clone was observed a handful of times. Gene names and germline match the mouse. CDR3 region: CASSDQDRGRDTQYF. CDR3 DNA, as far as it was read: TGTGCCAGCAGTGACCAAGACAGGGGAAGAGAC. This chain uses TRBV13-3 with TRBJ2-5; 8 nucleotides agree with TRBD1. The read terminates 4 residues ahead of where the CDR3 ends, so the germline J gene completes it. The CDR3 is 15 amino acids. CDR1 and CDR2 from the germline V gene are NNHDY and SYVADS.

Details on this clone: Each gene name is a mouse one. The read halts 4 residues ahead of the CDR3 end, with the missing end drawn from the germline J gene. The rearrangement links TRBV31 to TRBJ1-1, with TRBD1 matching 11 bases. The length of the CDR3 is 14 residues. From germline, CDR1 is GKSSPN and CDR2 SITVG. CDR3 residues: CAWSRGTGGTEVFF. Partial CDR3 DNA: TGTGCCTGGAGCCGAGGGACAGGGGGGACA.

This clone was found a few times. Germline and genes: mouse. The CDR3 DNA, read in part, is TGTGCCTGGAGTCTGGACTGGGGGTAT. It yields the protein CAWSLDWGY. The complete CDR3 reads CAWSLDWGYEQYF. This chain uses TRBV31 with TRBJ2-7; 10 bases map to TRBD2. The read is 4 residues too short to cover the CDR3 end, so that end is filled in from the germline J gene. The CDR3 loop spans 13 amino acids. The germline gives CDR1 GKSSPN, CDR2 SITVG.

This clone was detected a few times. Gene labels here are mouse ones. The read ends 4 residues early relative to the CDR3; the germline J gene fills the gap. Within the sample, other DNA sequences also encode this same CDR3. The chain is built from TRBV1 and TRBJ1-2; 8 bases are a match to TRBD1. The V segment lost 3 bases and the J segment 1 base; nucleotides outside the gene matches: 4. The CDR3 extends over 15 amino acids. Germline loops: CDR1 NSQYPW, CDR2 LRSPGD (reference sequence). The CDR3 reads CTCSATGGGNSDYTF. The DNA read from the CDR3 is TGCACCTGCAGTGCCACAGGGGGTGGAAACTCC.

A word on this clone: Genes here carry mouse names. The CDR3 is cut off 4 residues early in the read; its end comes from the germline J gene. The genes are TRBV19 and TRBJ2-3; TRBD2 matches 8 bases. The CDR3 totals 16 residues. J was trimmed by 0 bases and V by 2 bases; bases with no gene match: 5. CDR1 and CDR2 (germline): FNHDT, SITEND (reference sequence). This CDR3 is CASSISGGRSAETLYF. The sequenced CDR3 bases are TGTGCCAGCAGTATTTCTGGGGGGCGTAGTGCAGAA.

In regard to this clone: Mouse germline and gene names are used. The CDR3 is cut off 4 residues early in the read; its end comes from the germline J gene. The same CDR3 also results from other DNA sequences found in this sample. The chain joins TRBV5 to TRBJ2-3; TRBD2 matches 7 bases. The CDR3 spans 16 residues. V lost 4 bases to trimming and J lost 0 bases; unmatched junction nucleotides: 7. From germline, CDR1 is LGHNA and CDR2 YNLKQL (reference sequence). The covered CDR3 bases are TGTGCCAGCAGCCCTCGACTGGGTACTAGTGCAGAA. Protein product: CASSPRLGTSAE. The whole CDR3 sequence reads CASSPRLGTSAETLYF.

This clone was seen only a few times. Gene names and germline refer to mouse. Read sequence stops 4 residues before the CDR3 end, and the germline J gene provides the missing end. Other DNA sequences in the sample encode the same CDR3. The chain links TRBV13-2 to TRBJ2-1; TRBD2 agrees at 8 bases. CDR1 NNHNN and CDR2 SYGAGS come from the germline V gene (reference sequence). J lost 5 bases, V lost 2 bases, and 3 bases had no gene match. CDR3 size: 14 residues. CDR3 amino acids: CASGDRGGDAEQFF. The sequenced CDR3 bases are TGTGCCAGCGGTGACCGGGGGGGCGATGCT.

In its sample, this clone was seen a few times. The gene symbols are mouse symbols. The CDR3 end is not reached by the read, which stops 4 residues before it; the germline J gene fills it in. The chain joins TRBV31 to TRBJ1-1; 11 bases align to TRBD1. This CDR3 spans 13 amino acids. Germline assignment: CDR1 GKSSPN and CDR2 SITVG. CDR3 DNA, as far as it was read: TGTGCCTGGAGTCCGGACAGGGGGCAA. It specifies CAWSPDRGQ. In full, the CDR3 is CAWSPDRGQEVFF.

Points on this clone: Gene names are mouse gene names. The read falls 4 residues short of the CDR3 end, and the missing part is taken from the germline J gene. Other DNA sequences in the same sample also yield this CDR3. J is TRBJ1-1 and V is TRBV1; 10 bases are shared with TRBD1. In germline, CDR1 is NSQYPW, CDR2 LRSPGD (reference sequence). With V trimmed by 1 base and J by 4 bases, 3 bases remained unmatched. The CDR3 totals 15 residues. The CDR3 reads CTCSAGQGAGTEVFF. The CDR3 DNA, read in part, is TGCACCTGCAGTGCAGGACAGGGGGCCGGCACA. Supplemented by reference TRBV1 and TRBJ1-1, the full variable domain reads VTLLEQNPRWRLVPRGQAVNLRCILKNSQYPWMSWYQQDLQKQLQWLFTLRSPGDKEVKSLPGADYLATRVTDTELRLQVANMSQGRTLYCTCSAGQGAGTEVFFGKGTRLTVV.

On this clone: Gene names are the mouse ones. The read gets to within 4 residues of the CDR3 end, and the germline J gene fills in the rest. This chain links TRBV13-3 with TRBJ1-1; D not resolved. The CDR3 has 13 residues. Germline CDR1 reads NNHDY; CDR2 reads SYVADS. The V end lost 1 base, the J end lost 0 bases, and 4 bases lay between the germline ends. CDR3 bases read: TGTGCCAGCAGTGATCCCACAAACACA. Protein product: CASSDPTNT. In full, the CDR3 is CASSDPTNTEVFF.

This clone was detected only a few times. The genes are named according to mouse. Read coverage stops 4 residues before the CDR3 terminus; the germline J gene supplies the remainder. V and J are TRBV13-1 and TRBJ1-1; perhaps TRBD1 as D (6 bases). Germline V lookup: CDR1 NSHNY, CDR2 SYGAGN. This CDR3 has 14 residues. V gave up 1 base and J gave up 4 bases, with 11 bases separating them. The CDR3 reads CASSDLQGATEVFF. Incomplete CDR3 DNA: TGTGCCAGCAGTGATCTACAGGGTGCCACA.

About this clone itself: Genes and germline come from the mouse. The CDR3 end falls 4 residues outside the read, so it is completed with the germline J gene. The V gene is TRBV1, the J gene TRBJ2-7; 9 nucleotides line up with TRBD1. The CDR3 runs 14 residues. The germline V gene encodes CDR1 NSQYPW and CDR2 LRSPGD (reference sequence). CDR3 amino acids: CTCSATGQGDEQYF. CDR3 bases read: TGCACCTGCAGTGCGACGGGACAGGGTGAT.

With regard to this clone: Gene names denote mouse genes. The CDR3 extends 4 residues past the end of the read, so its final part is completed from the germline J gene. This chain links TRBV29 with TRBJ2-5; 8 positions match TRBD1. Germline CDR1 is MSHET and CDR2 is SYDVDS. CDR3 length: 13 residues. The sequenced CDR3 bases are TGTGCTAGCAGTTCAGGGGGCGAGGAC. As protein: CASSSGGED. Given in full, the CDR3 is CASSSGGEDTQYF.

This clone was detected a few times. Gene labels here are mouse ones. The CDR3 goes on 4 residues after the read ends, and that part is filled in from the germline J gene. The chain has TRBV5 and TRBJ2-5, with 7 bases matching TRBD1. The germline CDR1 and CDR2 sequences are LGHNA and YNLKQL (reference sequence). This CDR3 contains 13 residues. CDR3 loop: CASSVTGEDTQYF. The part of the CDR3 DNA that was read is TGTGCCAGCAGCGTAACAGGGGAAGAC.

This clone was counted a few times. Here the gene names and germline are mouse. Sequencing ends 4 residues short of the CDR3 end; the germline J gene provides the rest. This sequence joins TRBV14 and TRBJ2-5, with D possibly being TRBD2 (6 bases). The CDR3 is 16 residues long. Germline V gene data show CDR1 as SGHDT and CDR2 as FRDEAV. The sequenced CDR3 bases are TGTGCCAGCAGTTTCCTGGGGCAGGGAAAAAGAGAC. Amino acid sequence: CASSFLGQGKRD. The CDR3, in full, reads CASSFLGQGKRDTQYF.

A note on this clone: Germline and genes here are mouse. The read halts 4 residues ahead of the CDR3 end, with the missing end drawn from the germline J gene. V gene TRBV5 combines with J gene TRBJ2-3, with D perhaps matching TRBD2 (6 bases). This CDR3 is built from 16 residues. Germline V gene sequence: CDR1 LGHNA, CDR2 YNLKQL (reference sequence). Trimming pared 0 bases from V and 0 bases from J, leaving 10 bases between. The CDR3 bases that were read are TGTGCCAGCAGCCAAGAATGGGGGAGCAGTGCAGAA. Protein product: CASSQEWGSSAE. The CDR3, in full, reads CASSQEWGSSAETLYF.

The sample holds a few counts of this clone. Genes here carry mouse names. The read ends 4 residues before the CDR3 terminus; that terminus is restored from the germline J gene. The rearrangement uses TRBV4 and TRBJ2-5; D might be TRBD2 (6 bases). The CDR3 extends over 14 amino acids. Deletions cut 5 bases from V and 0 bases from J, with 9 bases between. Germline CDR1 LGHDT, CDR2 YNNKQL (reference sequence). The CDR3 spells CASSHLGNQDTQYF. The part of the CDR3 DNA that was read is TGTGCCAGCAGCCATCTGGGGAACCAAGAC.

This clone was seen a handful of times. Gene names are the mouse ones. Other DNA sequences in the sample encode the same CDR3. CDR3 in amino acids: CAWSLQGVSDYTF. The sequenced CDR3 bases are TGTGCCTGGAGTCTCCAGGGGGTCTCC. The genes are TRBV31 and TRBJ1-2; 7 bases line up with TRBD1. The read falls 4 residues short of the CDR3 end, and the missing part is taken from the germline J gene. Trimming took 0 bases from V and 4 from J; bases not matched to a gene: 2. CDR1 GKSSPN and CDR2 SITVG come from the germline V gene. This CDR3 region has 13 residues.

Comment on this clone: These gene names are mouse names. The read ends 3 residues shy of where the CDR3 ends; the end is completed using the germline J gene. V is TRBV13-1 and J is TRBJ1-6, with a weak D call TRBD1 (5 bases). TRBJ1-6 is recorded as an ORF, its role being uncertain. V was shortened by 5 bases and J by 5 bases, with 8 bases between the two germline ends. The CDR3 runs 13 residues. Germline V gene sequence: CDR1 NSHNY, CDR2 SYGAGN. CDR3 DNA, as far as it was read: TGTGCCAGCAGGAGACAGAATAATTCGCCC. It yields the protein CASRRQNNSP. Given in full, the CDR3 is CASRRQNNSPLYF.

A word on this clone: Gene names and germline refer to mouse. The read ends 4 residues before the CDR3 terminus; that terminus is restored from the germline J gene. The genes are TRBV5 and TRBJ2-5; 8 bases line up with TRBD2. This CDR3 spans 16 amino acids. Germline CDR1 LGHNA, CDR2 YNLKQL (reference sequence). The V and J ends lost 1 base and 2 bases, in that order; junction bases with no gene match: 5. The CDR3 bases that were read are TGTGCCAGCAGCCAAGGGGGGGGGCGCGGCCAAGAC. As protein: CASSQGGGRGQD. In full, the CDR3 reads CASSQGGGRGQDTQYF.

This clone was recorded a few times. All gene names here are mouse names. The read ends 4 residues early relative to the CDR3; the germline J gene fills the gap. The J gene is TRBJ2-5, the V gene TRBV31; the match to TRBD1 covers 7 bases. Germline V lookup: CDR1 GKSSPN, CDR2 SITVG. The CDR3 totals 13 residues. The sequenced part of the CDR3 DNA is TGTGCCTGGAGTCATGGGACAGAAGAC. It translates to CAWSHGTED. The CDR3 reads in full as CAWSHGTEDTQYF.

This clone was counted at least ten times. Gene and germline names: mouse. The read terminates 4 residues before the CDR3 end, so the remaining end is supplied by the germline J gene. V usage is TRBV12-1 and J usage is TRBJ1-2; no definite D call. Germline lookup yields CDR1 SGHSN and CDR2 HYEKVE. V lost 0 bases and J lost 0, with 7 bases in between. CDR3 length: 14 residues. The chain's CDR3 is CASSLNSANSDYTF. The covered CDR3 bases are TGTGCCAGCTCTCTCAACAGTGCAAACTCC.

In the case of this clone: With a much larger clone just one base away, this may be a read error. Genes and germline come from the mouse. The read terminates 4 residues before the CDR3 end, so the remaining end is supplied by the germline J gene. The same CDR3 arises from other DNA sequences in this sample as well. This chain connects TRBV13-2 to TRBJ1-2; 10 nucleotides align to TRBD1. CDR1 is NNHNN, CDR2 SYGAGS, per germline (reference sequence). The CDR3 has 14 amino acids. Trimming at V came to 3 bases and at J to 1 base, leaving 0 bases not matched to a gene. The sequenced part of the CDR3 DNA is TGTGCCAGCGGTGGGGACAGGGGAAACTCC. It encodes CASGGDRGNS. The CDR3 in its entirety is CASGGDRGNSDYTF.

Points on this clone: A much larger clone lies one base from this, so it may be a read error. The genes are named according to mouse. The missing CDR3 end, 4 residues past where the read stops, is filled in from the germline J gene. The chain employs TRBV31 and TRBJ1-2; D perhaps matches TRBD1 (5 bases). Deletions cut 0 bases from V and 0 bases from J, with 8 bases between. The CDR3 runs 14 residues. Germline-derived CDR1 and CDR2 are GKSSPN and SITVG. The part of the CDR3 DNA that was read is TGTGCCTGGAGTCTACGGACAACAAACTCC. Translated: CAWSLRTTNS. The entire CDR3 protein is CAWSLRTTNSDYTF.

Of note for this clone: Gene names denote mouse genes. The CDR3 bases that were read are TGTGCCAGCAACCGACAAAACTATGCT. This sequence encodes CASNRQNYA. The full CDR3 reads CASNRQNYAEQFF. The rearrangement uses TRBV19 and TRBJ2-1, with D unclear. The read is 4 residues too short to cover the CDR3 end, so that end is filled in from the germline J gene. The germline V gene has CDR1 FNHDT and CDR2 SITEND (reference sequence). The germline V and J ends were trimmed by 6 bases and 1 base, with 8 bases remaining between them. There are 13 residues in the CDR3. Together with reference TRBV19 and TRBJ2-1, the CDR3 gives the full variable domain: GGIITQTPKFLIGQEGQKLTLKCQQNFNHDTMYWYRQDSGKGLRLIYYSITENDLQKGDLSEGYDASREKKSSFSLTVTSAQKNEMAVFLCASNRQNYAEQFFGPGTRLTVL.